This TCR beta chain was sequenced in a study of vaccination effects on CD4 cells after COVID-19. General study points: Late post-vaccination samples showed marked contraction of infection- and vaccine-induced clones.

Subsequent to about 10 days of culture, CD4+ T cells were isolated. Participants were vaccinated with two doses of either the BNT162b2 or mRNA-1273 vaccine. Nobody among the vaccine recipients had prior SARS-CoV-2 infection (nucleocapsid antibodies were negative). IL-2 medium supplanted half the medium on days 3 and 7. Repertoires were generated with immunoSEQ multiplex PCR, while TCRdb's copy carries only in-frame clones and drops some. The sample lists tens of thousands of clones, around 70% seen once, with about 2% in the top ten. The germline gives CDR1 MNHNY, CDR2 SVGAGI (reference sequence). V dropped 5 bases and J dropped 3 bases, with 11 bases sitting between them. CDR3 length: 13 residues. This clone was recorded only once. Its antigen is as yet unknown.

The chain employs TRBV6-6 and TRBJ2-7, with D perhaps TRBD1 (5 bases). The source of this sequence is a human donor who received a COVID-19 vaccine. The sample here was CD4+ T cells from PBMCs cultured without peptide, taken after COVID-19 vaccination. In DNA form, the CDR3 reads TGTGCCAGCAGTAGGGCGACAGACTACGAGCAGTACGTC. This translates into CASSRATDYEQYV.